The TCR beta chain under discussion was sequenced for a study of radiotherapy plus CTLA-4 blockade in lung cancer. Study as a whole: For approximately 19% of patients, objective responses occurred, and about 30% had disease control.

The length of the CDR3 is 16 residues. Deletions cut 5 bases from V and 4 bases from J, with 20 bases between. From germline, CDR1 is MNHEY and CDR2 SMNVEV (reference sequence). Focal radiation was given together with CTLA-4 blockade (ipilimumab) to patients with chemo-refractory metastatic non-small-cell lung cancer. Profiling relied on immunoSEQ multiplex PCR, and the TCRdb table lists in-frame clones only, not all of them. This sample has about 83,000 clones, with under 80% found just once. In regard to this clone: Its antigen is still unknown.

Whole-study findings and limits: Among blood TCR repertoires after radiotherapy plus ipilimumab, tumor-derived clones expanded. According to reports, early shifts in blood T cell clones, alongside interferon-beta, forecast response most accurately.

The chain combines TRBV27 with TRBJ2-5, with D uncertain. The sample consisted of peripheral blood, taken from a patient treated with radiotherapy plus ipilimumab. The sequence was collected from a human donor with non-small cell lung cancer who had a partial response to radiotherapy plus ipilimumab. Some clones in this sample may be carry-over from other donors' samples. The CDR3: CASSPHKQSPPETQYF. In DNA form, the CDR3 reads TGTGCCAGCAGTCCTCATAAACAGAGCCCCCCAGAGACCCAGTACTTC.